Listed below are T cell receptor beta chains from one sample, sequenced in a study of cytomegalovirus exposure and HLA in healthy donors. The assay was immunoSEQ multiplex PCR, and TCRdb's table has in-frame clones only and misses some. Of more than 200,000 clones in the sample, approximately 80% were seen once. Sequenced: PBMCs. All receptors come from a man aged 40-49 years in good health and CMV-seronegative. Each CDR3 is given with its conserved first and last residue. The order of the fields is D gene, J gene, clone size, V gene, CDR3 protein, CDR3 DNA. The D gene is left open where the match is weak. Clone size is shown for a subset of rows, as once, few, many or a class of expanded clone.

D: .; J: TRBJ1-2; size: .; V: TRBV4-1; CDR3: CASSQVTRAYVSGYTF; DNA: TGCGCCAGCAGCCAAGTAACCAGGGCCTACGTTTCTGGCTACACCTTC
D: .; J: TRBJ2-7; size: many; V: TRBV7-9; CDR3: CASSLAGVEQYF; DNA: TGTGCCAGCAGCTTAGCAGGGGTCGAGCAGTACTTC
D: .; J: TRBJ2-6; size: .; V: TRBV5-1; CDR3: CASSLAAGLGANVLTF; DNA: TGCGCCAGCAGCTTGGCCGCGGGGCTCGGGGCCAACGTCCTGACTTTC
D: .; J: TRBJ2-7; size: once; V: TRBV7-8; CDR3: CASSREPYEQYF; DNA: TGTGCCAGCAGTCGGGAGCCCTACGAGCAGTACTTC
D: TRBD1; J: TRBJ2-5; size: .; V: TRBV2; CDR3: CASSTLTGLGETQYF; DNA: TGTGCCAGCAGTACTTTGACAGGGTTGGGAGAGACCCAGTACTTC
D: TRBD2; J: TRBJ2-1; size: .; V: TRBV5-1; CDR3: CASSLGLADEQFF; DNA: TGCGCCAGCAGCTTGGGACTAGCGGATGAGCAGTTCTTC
D: TRBD2; J: TRBJ2-7; size: .; V: TRBV5-4; CDR3: CASSSAGREDYEQYF; DNA: TGTGCCAGCAGCTCGGCTGGGCGGGAGGATTACGAGCAGTACTTC
D: .; J: TRBJ1-5; size: .; V: TRBV25-1; CDR3: CASSESEEAGNQPQHF; DNA: TGTGCCAGCAGTGAGTCAGAGGAGGCGGGCAATCAGCCCCAGCATTTT
D: .; J: TRBJ1-1; size: .; V: TRBV7-9; CDR3: CASSTRGQNTEAFF; DNA: TGTGCCAGCAGCACCCGTGGCCAGAACACTGAAGCTTTCTTT
D: .; J: TRBJ2-3; size: .; V: TRBV7-2; CDR3: CASSSPPGLATDTQYF; DNA: TGTGCCAGCAGCTCACCCCCGGGACTGGCAACAGATACGCAGTATTTT
D: .; J: TRBJ2-7; size: .; V: TRBV9; CDR3: CASSATGSSYEQYF; DNA: TGTGCCAGCAGCGCTACAGGAAGCTCCTACGAGCAGTACTTC
D: .; J: TRBJ2-3; size: .; V: TRBV5-1; CDR3: CASSPGEGYTDTQYF; DNA: TGCGCCAGCAGCCCCGGAGAGGGCTACACAGATACGCAGTATTTT
D: TRBD2; J: TRBJ2-1; size: .; V: TRBV27; CDR3: CASSPSGVGNEQFF; DNA: TGTGCCAGCAGTCCTAGCGGGGTAGGAAATGAGCAGTTCTTC
D: .; J: TRBJ2-2; size: .; V: TRBV5-1; CDR3: CASSLVDITGELFF; DNA: TGCGCCAGCAGCTTGGTAGACATTACTGGGGAGCTGTTTTTT
D: TRBD1; J: TRBJ1-5; size: .; V: TRBV4-2; CDR3: CASSQGGDRGRNQPQHF; DNA: TGTGCCAGCAGCCAAGGGGGGGACAGGGGGCGCAATCAGCCCCAGCATTTT
D: TRBD1; J: TRBJ1-6; size: .; V: TRBV11-1; CDR3: CASSFGQGGSPLHF; DNA: TGTGCCAGCAGCTTCGGACAGGGGGGTTCACCCCTCCACTTT
D: .; J: TRBJ1-3; size: .; V: TRBV27; CDR3: CASKRQGPFDPSGNTIYF; DNA: TGTGCCAGCAAAAGGCAGGGGCCTTTTGACCCCTCTGGAAACACCATATATTTT
D: TRBD1; J: TRBJ2-7; size: .; V: TRBV19; CDR3: CASSPGDRSSYEQYF; DNA: TGTGCCAGTAGTCCAGGGGACAGGAGCTCCTACGAGCAGTACTTC
D: .; J: TRBJ1-4; size: .; V: TRBV7-8; CDR3: CASSPARTNEKLFF; DNA: TGTGCCAGCAGCCCCGCCAGGACTAATGAAAAACTGTTTTTT
D: TRBD1; J: TRBJ2-7; size: .; V: TRBV7-9; CDR3: CASSSGTGVEQYF; DNA: TGTGCCAGCAGCTCCGGGACAGGGGTCGAGCAGTACTTC
D: TRBD1; J: TRBJ1-2; size: many; V: TRBV6-6; CDR3: CASSYRGPSNGYTF; DNA: TGTGCCAGCAGTTACAGGGGGCCGAGTAATGGCTACACCTTC
D: .; J: TRBJ2-7; size: .; V: TRBV5-4; CDR3: CASSPGGGSWDEQYF; DNA: TGTGCCAGCAGCCCCGGCGGTGGGAGCTGGGACGAGCAGTACTTC
D: .; J: TRBJ2-6; size: few; V: TRBV4-3; CDR3: CASSRQGSGSGANVLTF; DNA: TGCGCCAGCAGTCGTCAGGGGTCGGGTTCTGGGGCCAACGTCCTGACTTTC
D: .; J: TRBJ2-3; size: .; V: TRBV18; CDR3: CASSPSGGNTDTQYF; DNA: TGTGCCAGCTCACCATCTGGCGGGAACACAGATACGCAGTATTTT
D: .; J: TRBJ2-6; size: .; V: TRBV9; CDR3: CASRDDSSGANVLTF; DNA: TGTGCCAGCAGAGATGACAGCTCTGGGGCCAACGTCCTGACTTTC
D: TRBD1; J: TRBJ1-2; size: .; V: TRBV7-9; CDR3: CASSPNRGVSYGYTF; DNA: TGTGCCAGCAGCCCGAACAGGGGAGTCTCGTATGGCTACACCTTC
D: .; J: TRBJ2-1; size: .; V: TRBV28; CDR3: CASSSGTYSYNEQFF; DNA: TGTGCCAGCAGTTCCGGGACTTACTCCTACAATGAGCAGTTCTTC
D: TRBD1; J: TRBJ1-2; size: .; V: TRBV18; CDR3: CASSPMDRANYGYTF; DNA: TGTGCCAGCTCACCAATGGACAGGGCTAACTATGGCTACACCTTC
D: .; J: TRBJ2-1; size: .; V: TRBV7-8; CDR3: CASSPGQRVAEQFF; DNA: TGTGCCAGCAGCCCCGGACAGCGCGTGGCGGAGCAGTTCTTC
D: TRBD2; J: TRBJ2-5; size: .; V: TRBV6-6; CDR3: CASSPTSGQETQYF; DNA: TGTGCCAGCAGTCCTACTAGCGGCCAAGAGACCCAGTACTTC
D: .; J: TRBJ2-1; size: .; V: TRBV30; CDR3: CAWSTGGQDEQFF; DNA: TGTGCCTGGAGTACCGGGGGGCAGGATGAGCAGTTCTTC
D: TRBD2; J: TRBJ2-7; size: few; V: TRBV6-5; CDR3: CASSYSTSGTYEQYF; DNA: TGTGCCAGCAGTTACTCGACTAGCGGGACGTACGAGCAGTACTTC
D: TRBD1; J: TRBJ1-2; size: .; V: TRBV7-2; CDR3: CASSLDRGNYGYTF; DNA: TGTGCCAGCAGCTTAGACAGGGGGAACTATGGCTACACCTTC
D: TRBD2; J: TRBJ2-7; size: .; V: TRBV25-1; CDR3: CASSEKRVGGAGEQYF; DNA: TGTGCCAGCAGTGAAAAACGGGTCGGGGGGGCCGGCGAGCAGTACTTC
D: .; J: TRBJ1-5; size: once; V: TRBV5-1; CDR3: CASSLGPPNQPQHF; DNA: TGCGCCAGCAGCTTGGGTCCCCCAAATCAGCCCCAGCATTTT
D: .; J: TRBJ2-7; size: .; V: TRBV7-9; CDR3: CASSAPVEGPYEQYF; DNA: TGTGCCAGCAGCGCCCCGGTGGAGGGGCCCTACGAGCAGTACTTC
D: TRBD2; J: TRBJ2-3; size: .; V: TRBV7-6; CDR3: CASSLVVGLAGVADTQYF; DNA: TGTGCCAGCAGCTTAGTTGTCGGTCTAGCGGGAGTCGCAGATACGCAGTATTTT
D: .; J: TRBJ2-5; size: .; V: TRBV7-9; CDR3: CASSLGSQETQYF; DNA: TGTGCCAGCAGCTTAGGCAGCCAAGAGACCCAGTACTTC
D: TRBD2; J: TRBJ2-1; size: .; V: TRBV19; CDR3: CASSTQAGAYNEQFF; DNA: TGTGCCAGTAGTACTCAAGCGGGGGCTTACAATGAGCAGTTCTTC
D: TRBD2; J: TRBJ2-1; size: .; V: TRBV5-4; CDR3: CASSLGMGLASDEQFF; DNA: TGTGCCAGCAGCTTGGGGATGGGACTAGCGTCGGATGAGCAGTTCTTC
D: TRBD2; J: TRBJ2-5; size: .; V: TRBV10-3; CDR3: CAISPTSGSQETQYF; DNA: TGTGCCATCAGCCCTACTAGCGGGTCCCAAGAGACCCAGTACTTC
D: TRBD1; J: TRBJ1-2; size: .; V: TRBV4-1; CDR3: CASSQLLGQGSFYGYTF; DNA: TGCGCCAGCAGCCAACTACTAGGACAGGGTAGTTTTTATGGCTACACCTTC
D: .; J: TRBJ1-1; size: .; V: TRBV19; CDR3: CASSIGHLNTEAFF; DNA: TGTGCCAGTAGTATCGGACATTTGAACACTGAAGCTTTCTTT
D: TRBD1; J: TRBJ1-1; size: few; V: TRBV27; CDR3: CASSLTGGSTEAFF; DNA: TGTGCCAGCAGTTTAACAGGGGGAAGCACTGAAGCTTTCTTT
D: .; J: TRBJ2-5; size: .; V: TRBV7-9; CDR3: CASSFPRDFKETQYF; DNA: TGTGCCAGCAGCTTTCCCCGGGACTTTAAAGAGACCCAGTACTTC
D: .; J: TRBJ2-5; size: .; V: TRBV11-2; CDR3: CASSYQEAQYF; DNA: TGTGCCAGCAGCTACCAAGAGGCCCAGTACTTC
D: TRBD1; J: TRBJ1-2; size: many; V: TRBV9; CDR3: CASSVVSTGHGYTF; DNA: TGTGCCAGCAGCGTAGTGTCGACAGGGCATGGCTACACCTTC
D: .; J: TRBJ1-2; size: once; V: TRBV30; CDR3: CAWSKSWSYGYTF; DNA: TGTGCCTGGAGTAAGTCGTGGAGTTATGGCTACACCTTC
D: TRBD2; J: TRBJ2-7; size: .; V: TRBV11-1; CDR3: CASSGTSGYEQYF; DNA: TGTGCCAGCAGCGGGACTAGCGGCTACGAGCAGTACTTC
D: TRBD1; J: TRBJ1-2; size: .; V: TRBV7-8; CDR3: CASTRQGNYGYTF; DNA: TGTGCCAGCACCCGACAGGGAAACTATGGCTACACCTTC
D: TRBD1; J: TRBJ2-2; size: .; V: TRBV27; CDR3: CASSLSGGGLAGELFF; DNA: TGTGCCAGCAGTTTATCAGGGGGCGGTTTAGCCGGGGAGCTGTTTTTT
D: TRBD1; J: TRBJ2-5; size: .; V: TRBV7-9; CDR3: CASSSSRDRRETQYF; DNA: TGTGCCAGCAGCTCCAGTCGGGACAGAAGGGAGACCCAGTACTTC
D: .; J: TRBJ2-7; size: .; V: TRBV2; CDR3: CASSRDTEQYF; DNA: TGTGCCAGCAGCAGGGACACCGAGCAGTACTTC
D: .; J: TRBJ1-2; size: .; V: TRBV6-5; CDR3: CASSYRPRQNYGYTF; DNA: TGTGCCAGCAGTTACCGTCCCAGACAGAACTATGGCTACACCTTC
D: .; J: TRBJ1-1; size: .; V: TRBV6-4; CDR3: CASSQGLGGNTEAFF; DNA: TGTGCCAGCAGTCAGGGGCTCGGAGGCAACACTGAAGCTTTCTTT